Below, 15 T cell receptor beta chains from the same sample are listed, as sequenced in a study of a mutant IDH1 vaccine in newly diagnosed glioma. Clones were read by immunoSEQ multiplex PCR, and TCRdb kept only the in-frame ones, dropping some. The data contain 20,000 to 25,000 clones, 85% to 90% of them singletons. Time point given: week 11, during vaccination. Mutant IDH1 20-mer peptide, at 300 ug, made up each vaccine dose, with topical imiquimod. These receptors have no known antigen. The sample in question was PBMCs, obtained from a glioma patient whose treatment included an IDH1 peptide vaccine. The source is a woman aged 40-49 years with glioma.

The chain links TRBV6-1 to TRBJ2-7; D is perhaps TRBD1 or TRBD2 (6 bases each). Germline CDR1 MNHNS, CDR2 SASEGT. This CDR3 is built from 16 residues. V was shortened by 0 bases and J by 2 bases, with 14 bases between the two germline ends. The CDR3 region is CASSEAGGGLAYEQYF. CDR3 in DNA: TGTGCCAGCAGTGAAGCGGGGGGCGGCCTAGCCTACGAGCAGTACTTC.

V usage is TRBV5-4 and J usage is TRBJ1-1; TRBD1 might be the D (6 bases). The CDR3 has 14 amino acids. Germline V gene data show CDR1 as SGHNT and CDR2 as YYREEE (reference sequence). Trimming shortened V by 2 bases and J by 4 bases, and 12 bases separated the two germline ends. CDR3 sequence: CASSLDRRSTEAFF. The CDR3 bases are TGTGCCAGCAGCTTAGACAGGAGAAGCACTGAAGCTTTCTTT.

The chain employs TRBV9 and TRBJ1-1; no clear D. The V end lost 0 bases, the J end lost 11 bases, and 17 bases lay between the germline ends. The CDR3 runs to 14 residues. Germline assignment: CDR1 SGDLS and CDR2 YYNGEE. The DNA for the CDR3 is TGTGCCAGCAGCGTAGAAGTGGGCGGTCTCCAGGCTTTCTTT. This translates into CASSVEVGGLQAFF.

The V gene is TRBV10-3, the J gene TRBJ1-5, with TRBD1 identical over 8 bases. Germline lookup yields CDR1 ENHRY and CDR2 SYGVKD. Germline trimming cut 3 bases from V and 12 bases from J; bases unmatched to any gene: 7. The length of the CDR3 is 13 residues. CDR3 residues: CAISEQGGGVQHF. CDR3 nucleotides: TGTGCCATCAGTGAACAGGGGGGGGGAGTCCAGCATTTT.

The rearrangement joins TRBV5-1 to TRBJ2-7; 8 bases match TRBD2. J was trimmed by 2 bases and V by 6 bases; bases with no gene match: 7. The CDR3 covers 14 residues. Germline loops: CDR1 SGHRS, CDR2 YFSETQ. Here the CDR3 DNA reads TGCGCCAGCACCCCGGGGGGGGGAGCCTACGAGCAGTACTTC. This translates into CASTPGGGAYEQYF.

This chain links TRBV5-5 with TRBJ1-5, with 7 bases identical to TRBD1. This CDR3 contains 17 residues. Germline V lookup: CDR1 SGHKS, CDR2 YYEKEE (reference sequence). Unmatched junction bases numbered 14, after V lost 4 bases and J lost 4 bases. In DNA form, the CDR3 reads TGTGCCAGCAGCCGCACGGACAGGCTTTCATCTAATCAGCCCCAGCATTTT. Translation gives CASSRTDRLSSNQPQHF.

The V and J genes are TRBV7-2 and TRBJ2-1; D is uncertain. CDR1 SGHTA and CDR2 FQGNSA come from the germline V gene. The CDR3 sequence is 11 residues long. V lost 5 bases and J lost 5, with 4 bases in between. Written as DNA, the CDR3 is TGTGCCAGCAGCCGCGACAATGAGCAGTTCTTC. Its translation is CASSRDNEQFF.

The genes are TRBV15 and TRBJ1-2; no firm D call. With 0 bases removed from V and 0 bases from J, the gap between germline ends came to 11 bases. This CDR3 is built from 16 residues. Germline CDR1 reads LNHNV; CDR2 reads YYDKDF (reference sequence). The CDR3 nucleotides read TGTGCCACCAGCAGAGATATAACAGTGACTAACTATGGCTACACCTTC. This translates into CATSRDITVTNYGYTF.

DNA of the CDR3: TGTGCCAGCAGCTTGGGACGGACGGGCACTGAAGCTTTCTTT. Amino acid sequence: CASSLGRTGTEAFF. The chain is built from TRBV5-6 and TRBJ1-1, with D unresolved. CDR3 length: 14 residues. The V gene lost 0 bases and the J gene lost 4 bases, with 10 bases spanning the gap. Germline values: CDR1 SGHDT, CDR2 YYEEEE.

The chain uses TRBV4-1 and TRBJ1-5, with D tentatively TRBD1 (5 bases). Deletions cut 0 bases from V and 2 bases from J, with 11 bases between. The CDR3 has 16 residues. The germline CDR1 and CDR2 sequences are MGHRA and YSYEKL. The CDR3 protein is CASSQEGVKGNQPQHF. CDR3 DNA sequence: TGCGCCAGCAGCCAAGAGGGGGTCAAGGGCAATCAGCCCCAGCATTTT.

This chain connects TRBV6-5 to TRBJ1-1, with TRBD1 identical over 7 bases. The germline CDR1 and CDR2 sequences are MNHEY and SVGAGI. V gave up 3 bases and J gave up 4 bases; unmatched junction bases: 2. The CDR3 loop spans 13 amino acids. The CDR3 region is CASSYWTGTEAFF. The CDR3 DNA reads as TGTGCCAGCAGTTATTGGACAGGCACTGAAGCTTTCTTT.

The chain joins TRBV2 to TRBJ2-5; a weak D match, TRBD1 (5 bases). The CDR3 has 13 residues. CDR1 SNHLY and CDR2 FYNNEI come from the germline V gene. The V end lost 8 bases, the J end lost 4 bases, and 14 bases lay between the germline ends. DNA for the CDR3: TGTGCCAGCGGGTTACAGGAAAGAGAGACCCAGTACTTC. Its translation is CASGLQERETQYF.

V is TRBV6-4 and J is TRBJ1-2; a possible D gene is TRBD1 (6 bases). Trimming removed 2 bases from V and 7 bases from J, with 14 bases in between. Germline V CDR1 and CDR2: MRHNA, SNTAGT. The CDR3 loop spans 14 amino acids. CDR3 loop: CASSDAPGASGYTF. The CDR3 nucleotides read TGTGCCAGCAGTGACGCCCCGGGGGCGAGTGGCTACACCTTC.

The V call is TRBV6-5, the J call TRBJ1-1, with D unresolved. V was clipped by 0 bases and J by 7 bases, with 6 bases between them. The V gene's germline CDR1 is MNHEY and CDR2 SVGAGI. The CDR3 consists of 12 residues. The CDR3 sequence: CASSYSNGEAFF. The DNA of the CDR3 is TGTGCCAGCAGTTACTCGAACGGTGAAGCTTTCTTT.

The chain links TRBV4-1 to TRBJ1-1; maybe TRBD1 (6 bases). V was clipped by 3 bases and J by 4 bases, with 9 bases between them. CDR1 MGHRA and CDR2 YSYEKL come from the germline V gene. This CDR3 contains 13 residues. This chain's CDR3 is CASSQGAGTEAFF. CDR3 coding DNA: TGCGCCAGCAGCCAGGGGGCAGGCACTGAAGCTTTCTTT.